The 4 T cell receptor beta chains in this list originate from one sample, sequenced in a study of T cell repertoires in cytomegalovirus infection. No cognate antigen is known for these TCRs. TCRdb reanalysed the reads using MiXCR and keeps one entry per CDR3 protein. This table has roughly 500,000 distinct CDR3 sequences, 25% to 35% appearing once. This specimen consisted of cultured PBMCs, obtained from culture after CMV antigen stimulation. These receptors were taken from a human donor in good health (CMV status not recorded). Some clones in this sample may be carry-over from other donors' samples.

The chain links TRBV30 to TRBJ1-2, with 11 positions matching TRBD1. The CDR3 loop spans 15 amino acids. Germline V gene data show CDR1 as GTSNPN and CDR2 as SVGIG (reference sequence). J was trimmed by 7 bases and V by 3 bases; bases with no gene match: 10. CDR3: CAWRLTGQGAGGYTF. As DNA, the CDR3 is TGTGCCTGGAGGCTAACTGGACAGGGGGCTGGTGGCTACACCTTC.

CDR3 region: CATSSSVGLYNEQFF. The DNA for the CDR3 is TGTGCCACCAGCAGTAGTGTCGGCCTTTACAATGAGCAGTTCTTC. The rearrangement links TRBV15 to TRBJ2-1; D is uncertain. There are 15 residues in the CDR3. The germline V gene has CDR1 LNHNV and CDR2 YYDKDF (reference sequence). With 3 bases removed from V and 4 bases from J, the gap between germline ends came to 13 bases. The full variable domain, its missing parts supplied by reference TRBV15 and TRBJ2-1, is DAMVIQNPRYQVTQFGKPVTLSCSQTLNHNVMYWYQQKSSQAPKLLFHYYDKDFNNEADTPDNFQSRRPNTSFCFLDIRSPGLGDTAMYLCATSSSVGLYNEQFFGPGTRLTVL.

CDR3 sequence: CSARGDSGRPNEQFF. In DNA form, the CDR3 reads TGCAGTGCTAGAGGTGACAGCGGGAGGCCGAATGAGCAGTTCTTC. The V gene is TRBV20-1, the J gene TRBJ2-1, with 9 bases that match TRBD2. The CDR3 is made up of 15 amino acids. The J segment lost 7 bases and the V segment lost 1 base, leaving 8 bases of the junction unmatched. Germline V gives CDR1 DFQATT, CDR2 SNEGSKA (reference sequence).

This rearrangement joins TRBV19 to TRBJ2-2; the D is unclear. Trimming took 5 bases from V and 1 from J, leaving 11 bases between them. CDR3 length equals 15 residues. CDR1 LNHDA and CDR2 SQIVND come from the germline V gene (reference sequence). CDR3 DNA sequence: TGTGCCAGTAGTTCCTACCACCAGAACACCGGGGAGCTGTTTTTT. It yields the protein CASSSYHQNTGELFF.